Listed below are T cell receptor beta chains from one sample, sequenced in a study of blood T cell repertoires in COVID-19. TCRdb's table, derived via immunoSEQ multiplex PCR, lists solely in-frame clones and lacks some. The top ten clones hold nearly 20% of a sample with about 220,000 clones, around 84% of them seen once. Sequencing was carried out using peripheral blood. The receptors were sampled from a man aged 30-40 years with active or convalescent COVID-19. CDR3s include the opening cysteine and the closing phenylalanine or tryptophan. A D gene is named only where the DNA matches it firmly. Expanded clones are given a class, and other clones once, few, many or no size at all.

clone size	D gene	V gene	J gene	CDR3 length	CDR3 DNA	CDR3 protein
-	-	TRBV5-1	TRBJ2-2	14	TGCGCCAGCAGCTTGAGCCGAGGCACCGGGGAGCTGTTTTTT	CASSLSRGTGELFF
-	TRBD2	TRBV2	TRBJ2-3	14	TGTGCCAGCAGTGAAACTAGCGGAACAGATACGCAGTATTTT	CASSETSGTDTQYF
-	TRBD2	TRBV27	TRBJ2-1	18	TGTGCCAGCAGTTTATCCCCAACCGGACTAGGATCCTACAATGAGCAGTTCTTC	CASSLSPTGLGSYNEQFF
few	TRBD1	TRBV7-8	TRBJ2-7	15	TGTGCCAGCAGCTCCGGGACAGGGGGCGGCTACGAGCAGTACTTC	CASSSGTGGGYEQYF
few	-	TRBV4-2	TRBJ1-2	14	TGTGCCAGCAGCCAACTGACGGGGGGCCGGGGCTACACCTTC	CASSQLTGGRGYTF
once	TRBD1	TRBV7-9	TRBJ2-5	13	TGTGCCAGCAGCTCCAGGGGGCAAGAGACCCAGTACTTC	CASSSRGQETQYF
-	TRBD1	TRBV6-5	TRBJ1-5	14	TGTGCCAGCAGTTTGGACAGGGCTAATCAGCCCCAGCATTTT	CASSLDRANQPQHF
-	TRBD2	TRBV5-5	TRBJ2-3	15	TGTGCCAGCAGCTTGAGACTAGCGGGGGTAGATACGCAGTATTTT	CASSLRLAGVDTQYF
once	TRBD2	TRBV6-1	TRBJ2-1	16	TGTGCCAGCAGTGAGGTCCGGGGGGGTATTTACAATGAGCAGTTCTTC	CASSEVRGGIYNEQFF
-	-	TRBV19	TRBJ2-5	13	TGTGCCAGTAGGGACTACCTTCAAGAGACCCAGTACTTC	CASRDYLQETQYF
-	-	TRBV2	TRBJ1-4	15	TGTGCCAGCCGGCGGTACGAGTCAACTAATGAAAAACTGTTTTTT	CASRRYESTNEKLFF
-	TRBD1	TRBV7-2	TRBJ1-6	16	TGTGCCAGCAGCTTAATACCAGGGGGGTCGAATTCACCCCTCCACTTT	CASSLIPGGSNSPLHF
few	-	TRBV6-6	TRBJ1-5	14	TGTGCCAGCAGTTACTCAGAGGAGGGTCAGCCCCAGCATTTT	CASSYSEEGQPQHF
-	-	TRBV9	TRBJ1-3	16	TGTGCCAGCAGCGCGTCGACAGGTCCGAAAGGAAACACCATATATTTT	CASSASTGPKGNTIYF
-	TRBD1	TRBV4-3	TRBJ1-5	18	TGCGCCAGCAGCCAAGTTTTCAGGGGGCGCTTAGTTTGGCAGCCCCAGCATTTT	CASSQVFRGRLVWQPQHF
-	TRBD2	TRBV13	TRBJ2-7	14	TGTGCCAGCAGCTTAGGGACTAGCGGGCACGAGCAGTACTTC	CASSLGTSGHEQYF
-	-	TRBV28	TRBJ1-2	12	TGTGCCAGCGTGGCGGACTCCTATGGCTACACCTTC	CASVADSYGYTF
once	-	TRBV6-5	TRBJ1-2	14	TGTGCCAGCACCCCCGGAGGGTTTAGGTATGGCTACACCTTC	CASTPGGFRYGYTF
-	-	TRBV19	TRBJ2-5	13	TGTGCCAGTAGCCCGACAGTCGGGGAGACCCAGTACTTC	CASSPTVGETQYF
-	-	TRBV18	TRBJ1-6	13	TGTGCCAGCTCGGAGGACAGAAATTCACCCCTCCACTTT	CASSEDRNSPLHF
-	-	TRBV27	TRBJ2-1	17	TGTGCCAGCAGCTTGAGGGAGCTAGTATCTTTCGCCGGGGAGCAGTTCTTC	CASSLRELVSFAGEQFF
-	-	TRBV7-9	TRBJ2-5	14	TGTGCCAGCAGCTTGCCCACTAATTTCGAGACCCAGTACTTC	CASSLPTNFETQYF
-	-	TRBV28	TRBJ1-6	12	TGTGCCAGCAGGGGGGGTCGTCCCGCCCTCCACTTT	CASRGGRPALHF
-	-	TRBV30	TRBJ2-1	11	TGTGCCTGGAGTGACGAGAGATCACAGTTCTTC	CAWSDERSQFF
-	-	TRBV7-9	TRBJ2-2	15	TGTGCCAGCAGCCTTAAGGGGTCAGGCACCGGGGAGCTGTTTTTT	CASSLKGSGTGELFF
few	-	TRBV7-9	TRBJ1-2	13	TGTGCCAGCAGCTTAGGTAGAGACTATGGCTACACCTTC	CASSLGRDYGYTF
-	TRBD1	TRBV5-6	TRBJ2-5	16	TGTGCCAGCAGCTTTCTCCAGGCAGGGGGCATAGAGACCCAGTACTTC	CASSFLQAGGIETQYF
-	TRBD2	TRBV6-2/TRBV6-3	TRBJ2-2	14	TGTGCCAGCAGTTATGGGGGGGTCACCGGGGAGCTGTTTTTT	CASSYGGVTGELFF
once	-	TRBV7-2	TRBJ2-5	15	TGTGCCAGCAGCTTCGGTGGAGGGTGGGGAGAGACCCAGTACTTC	CASSFGGGWGETQYF